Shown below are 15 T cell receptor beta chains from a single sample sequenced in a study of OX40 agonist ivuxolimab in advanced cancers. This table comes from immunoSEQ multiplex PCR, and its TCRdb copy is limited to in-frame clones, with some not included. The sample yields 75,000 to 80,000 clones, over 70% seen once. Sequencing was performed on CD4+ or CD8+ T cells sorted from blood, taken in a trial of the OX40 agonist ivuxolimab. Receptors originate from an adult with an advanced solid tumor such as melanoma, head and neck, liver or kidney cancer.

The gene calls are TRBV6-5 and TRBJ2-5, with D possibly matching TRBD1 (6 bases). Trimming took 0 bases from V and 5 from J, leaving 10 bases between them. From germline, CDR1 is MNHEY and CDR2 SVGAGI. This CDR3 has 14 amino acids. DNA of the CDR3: TGTGCCAGCAGTTACTCTCTGGGGGCGGAGACCCAGTACTTC. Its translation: CASSYSLGAETQYF.

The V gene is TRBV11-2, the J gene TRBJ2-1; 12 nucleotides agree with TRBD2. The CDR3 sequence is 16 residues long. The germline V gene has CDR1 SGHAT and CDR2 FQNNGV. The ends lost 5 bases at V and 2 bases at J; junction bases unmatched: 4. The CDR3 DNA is TGTGCCAGCAGCACTCTAGCGGGGGGGGCCTACAATGAGCAGTTCTTC. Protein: CASSTLAGGAYNEQFF.

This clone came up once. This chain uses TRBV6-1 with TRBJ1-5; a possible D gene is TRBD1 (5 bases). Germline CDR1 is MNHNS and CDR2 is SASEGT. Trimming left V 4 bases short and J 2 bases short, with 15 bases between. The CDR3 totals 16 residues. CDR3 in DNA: TGTGCCAGCAGTGGGACATTAGGGGCGGGCAATCAGCCCCAGCATTTT. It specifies CASSGTLGAGNQPQHF.

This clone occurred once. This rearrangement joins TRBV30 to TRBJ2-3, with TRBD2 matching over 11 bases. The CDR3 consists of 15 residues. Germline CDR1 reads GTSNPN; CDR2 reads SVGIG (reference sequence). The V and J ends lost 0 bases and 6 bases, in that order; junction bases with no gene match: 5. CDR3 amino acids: CAWSVTSGSVDTQYF. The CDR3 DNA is TGTGCCTGGAGTGTTACTAGCGGGAGCGTGGATACGCAGTATTTT.

The CDR3 region has the DNA TGTGCCAGCAGTTCCGACATGGGTTCACCCCTCCACTTT. Protein: CASSSDMGSPLHF. The J gene is TRBJ1-6, the V gene TRBV11-3; D is undetermined. The CDR3 length is 13 residues. Germline V CDR1 and CDR2: SGHNT, YENEEA. Between the trimmed V and J ends, which lost 6 bases and 9 bases, there was a span of 12 bases.

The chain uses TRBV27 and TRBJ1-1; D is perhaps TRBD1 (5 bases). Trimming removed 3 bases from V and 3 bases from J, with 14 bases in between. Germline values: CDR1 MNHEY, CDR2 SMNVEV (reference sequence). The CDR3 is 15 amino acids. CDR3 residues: CASSFGAGMDTEAFF. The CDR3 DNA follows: TGTGCCAGCAGTTTTGGGGCAGGAATGGACACTGAAGCTTTCTTT.

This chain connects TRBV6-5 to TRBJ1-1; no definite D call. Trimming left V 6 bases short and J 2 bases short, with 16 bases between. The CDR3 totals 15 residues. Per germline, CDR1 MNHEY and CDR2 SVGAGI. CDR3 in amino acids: CASSRGVTPNTEAFF. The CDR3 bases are TGTGCCAGCAGCCGGGGAGTGACACCTAACACTGAAGCTTTCTTT.

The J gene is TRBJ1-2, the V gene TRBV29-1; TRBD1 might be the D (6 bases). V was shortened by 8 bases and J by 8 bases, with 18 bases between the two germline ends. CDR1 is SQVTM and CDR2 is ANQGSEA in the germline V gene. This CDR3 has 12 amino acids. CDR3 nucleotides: TGCAGCCCACGAGGGGGGAACAACGGCTACACCTTC. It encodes CSPRGGNNGYTF.

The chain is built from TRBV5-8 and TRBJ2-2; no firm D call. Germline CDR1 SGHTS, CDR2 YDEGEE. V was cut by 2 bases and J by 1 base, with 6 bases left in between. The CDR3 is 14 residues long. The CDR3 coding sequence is TGTGCCAGCAGCTTAGGGCAGAACACCGGGGAGCTGTTTTTT. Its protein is CASSLGQNTGELFF.

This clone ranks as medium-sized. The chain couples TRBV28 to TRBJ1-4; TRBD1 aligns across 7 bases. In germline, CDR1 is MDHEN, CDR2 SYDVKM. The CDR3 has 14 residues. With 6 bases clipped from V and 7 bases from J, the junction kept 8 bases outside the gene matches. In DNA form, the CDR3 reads TGTGCCAGCAGCAGAGGACAGGACCGTGAAAAACTGTTTTTT. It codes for CASSRGQDREKLFF.

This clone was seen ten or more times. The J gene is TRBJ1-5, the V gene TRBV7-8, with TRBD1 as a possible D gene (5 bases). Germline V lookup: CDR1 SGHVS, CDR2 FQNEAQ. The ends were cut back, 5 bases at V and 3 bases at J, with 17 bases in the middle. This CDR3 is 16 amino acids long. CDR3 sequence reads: CASSASRGGPNQPQHF. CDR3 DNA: TGTGCCAGCAGCGCCTCTCGGGGGGGACCCAATCAGCCCCAGCATTTT.

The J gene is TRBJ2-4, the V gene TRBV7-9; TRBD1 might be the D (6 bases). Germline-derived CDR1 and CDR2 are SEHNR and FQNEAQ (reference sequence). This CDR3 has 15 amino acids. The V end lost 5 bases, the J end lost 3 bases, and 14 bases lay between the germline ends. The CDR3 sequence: CASSPTGLDKNIQYF. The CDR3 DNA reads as TGTGCCAGCAGCCCAACAGGGCTCGACAAAAACATTCAGTACTTC.

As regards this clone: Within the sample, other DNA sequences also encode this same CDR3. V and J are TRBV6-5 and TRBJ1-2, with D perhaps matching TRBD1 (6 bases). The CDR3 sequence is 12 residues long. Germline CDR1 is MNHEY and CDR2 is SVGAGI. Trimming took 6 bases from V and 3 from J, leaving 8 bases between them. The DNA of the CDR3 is TGTGCCAGCAGAAGGACAGACTATGGCTACACCTTC. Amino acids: CASRRTDYGYTF.

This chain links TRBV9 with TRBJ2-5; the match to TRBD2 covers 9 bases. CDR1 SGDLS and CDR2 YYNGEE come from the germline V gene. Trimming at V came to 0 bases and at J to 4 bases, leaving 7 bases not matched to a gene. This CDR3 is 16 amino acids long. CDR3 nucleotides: TGTGCCAGCAGCGTAGGGGCGCTAGCGGGACGAGAGACCCAGTACTTC. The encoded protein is CASSVGALAGRETQYF.

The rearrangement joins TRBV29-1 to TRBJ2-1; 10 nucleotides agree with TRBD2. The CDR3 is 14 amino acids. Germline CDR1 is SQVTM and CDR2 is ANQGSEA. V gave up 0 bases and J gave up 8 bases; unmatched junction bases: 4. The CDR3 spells CSVEDSSGSYEQFF. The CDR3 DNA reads TGCAGCGTTGAAGACTCTAGCGGGAGCTATGAGCAGTTCTTC.